This T cell receptor (beta chain) was recovered during a study of cytomegalovirus exposure and HLA in healthy donors. The PCR ran on 60 Vbeta and 13 Jbeta primers. Sequenced by immunoSEQ multiplex PCR; TCRdb stores in-frame clones only, minus some. The table shows around 30,000 clones, with less than 55% occurring only once. The trim removed 7 bases at V and 4 bases at J, leaving 6 bases unmatched. The CDR3 extends over 15 amino acids. The germline V gene has CDR1 SNHLY and CDR2 FYNNEI. J is TRBJ2-7 and V is TRBV2; TRBD2 matches 14 bases. This sequence was found in a woman between 45 and 60 years old in good health and CMV-seronegative. The source material was PBMCs. CDR3 residues: CASTLGLAGVYEQYF. DNA for the CDR3: TGTGCCAGCACCCTGGGACTAGCGGGAGTGTACGAGCAGTACTTC.